This is a list of T cell receptor beta chains from one sample in a study of T cells after yellow fever vaccination. Each CDR3 protein is one row after TCRdb ran MiXCR on the 5' RACE reads. The data contain about 73,000 distinct CDR3 sequences, around 7.7% of them singletons. The sample here was CD8+ T cells sorted from PBMCs, taken on the day of the yellow fever booster vaccination. The receptors were gathered from a man younger than 40 who received the YFV17D yellow fever vaccine. Both conserved end residues are part of each CDR3. D genes are given only for firm matches. A clone size is listed for some rows: how often the clone was seen (once, few, many), or a class if it is expanded.

V gene	clone size	J gene	D gene	CDR3 DNA	CDR3 protein
TRBV4-3	.	TRBJ2-7	TRBD2	TGCGCCAGCAGCCAAGTGGCTAGCGGGAGGGCCTACGAGCAGTACTTC	CASSQVASGRAYEQYF
TRBV9	.	TRBJ2-7	.	TGTGCCAGCAGCCCTCTAAGGGGGTCACCCTACGAGCAGTACTTC	CASSPLRGSPYEQYF
TRBV9	.	TRBJ2-1	TRBD2	TGTGCCAGCAGCGAGGGGGGGGATACTAGCGGGAGGGCGGAGCAGTTCTTC	CASSEGGDTSGRAEQFF
TRBV7-2	few	TRBJ2-7	TRBD2	TGTGCCAGCAGCTTAGGACTAGCTGGACACGAGCAGTACTTC	CASSLGLAGHEQYF
TRBV27	few	TRBJ2-7	.	TGTGCCAGCAGTTTAACCTATCCTTACGAGCAGTACTTC	CASSLTYPYEQYF
TRBV4-3	few	TRBJ2-7	TRBD1	TGCGCCAGCAGCCAAGGTTCCGGGACAGCCAACACCTACGAGCAGTACTTC	CASSQGSGTANTYEQYF
TRBV30	.	TRBJ1-5	.	TGTGCCTGGAGTGTGGGCGCGTATAGCAAGCAGCCCCAGCATTTT	CAWSVGAYSKQPQHF
TRBV7-2	many	TRBJ2-1	.	TGTGCCAGCAGCCCCCCCAACAATGAGCAGTTCTTC	CASSPPNNEQFF
TRBV27	few	TRBJ2-6	.	TGTGCCAGCAGCCTTGGGTCAAGGACGCTAAGCTCTGGGGCCAACGTCCTGACTTTC	CASSLGSRTLSSGANVLTF
TRBV30	.	TRBJ1-2	TRBD1	TGTGCCTGGAGTGTACGCGGACAGGACTATGGCTACACCTTC	CAWSVRGQDYGYTF
TRBV2	few	TRBJ2-7	.	TGTGCCAGCAGTGAAGCGAGGGGGGCCCCGGGGGAGCAGTACTTC	CASSEARGAPGEQYF
TRBV5-1	few	TRBJ1-2	TRBD1	TGCGCCAGCAGCTTACAGGGGAATGGCTACACCTTC	CASSLQGNGYTF
TRBV6-1	.	TRBJ2-1	TRBD2	TGTGCCAGCAGGGTAGCGGGAGTTTCCAATGAGCAGTTCTTC	CASRVAGVSNEQFF
TRBV5-1	many	TRBJ2-7	TRBD2	TGCGCCAGCAGGCGGGGGTACGAGCAGTACTTC	CASRRGYEQYF
TRBV4-3	many	TRBJ2-4	.	TGCGCCAGCAGCCAAGCCCTTCCTGACATAGACGAAAACATTCAGTACTTC	CASSQALPDIDENIQYF
TRBV4-1	.	TRBJ2-3	.	TGCGCCAGCAGCCAAGTGGGCTTTGGCCCTGCCGGAGATACGCAGTATTTT	CASSQVGFGPAGDTQYF
TRBV29-1	few	TRBJ2-7	TRBD2	TGCAGCGTACTGGGACTAGCGGGTATATACGAGCAGTACTTC	CSVLGLAGIYEQYF
TRBV12-3/TRBV12-4	.	TRBJ2-1	TRBD1	TGTGCCAGCACCAACAGGGGATCTGAGGTTTACAATGAGCAGTTCTTC	CASTNRGSEVYNEQFF
TRBV7-9	.	TRBJ2-3	.	TGTGCCAGCACCTCGCGGATGGATACGCAGTATTTT	CASTSRMDTQYF
TRBV7-9	.	TRBJ2-4	.	TGTGCCAGCAGCACCCCGGAGACAATAGCCAAAAACATTCAGTACTTC	CASSTPETIAKNIQYF
TRBV27	few	TRBJ2-1	.	TGTGCCAGCAGCGGCAGGGGGGCCTACAATGAGCAGTTCTTC	CASSGRGAYNEQFF
TRBV7-9	many	TRBJ2-1	TRBD2	TGTGCCAGCAGCCCCCCCGGGACTAGCGGCTACAATGAGCAGTTCTTC	CASSPPGTSGYNEQFF
TRBV12-3/TRBV12-4	.	TRBJ2-1	TRBD1	TGTGCCAGCGGGTCGTGGGACAGTGGGCCCGACAATGAGCAGTTCTTC	CASGSWDSGPDNEQFF
TRBV12-3/TRBV12-4	few	TRBJ2-1	.	TGTGCCAGCAGTTTAGAGTACCCACCTTCTGGGGTGGAGCAGTTCTTC	CASSLEYPPSGVEQFF
TRBV24-1	few	TRBJ2-5	TRBD2	TGTGCCCCTCTTGCAGCGGGAGTAAAAGAGACCCAGTACTTC	CAPLAAGVKETQYF
TRBV20-1	few	TRBJ1-5	.	TGCAGCGTGGTGGCGCCTGAGGGGGAGCAGCCCCAGCATTTT	CSVVAPEGEQPQHF
TRBV10-1	many	TRBJ2-7	.	TGCGCCAGCAGAGTCAGGGGCTCTACCTTTCGGGAGCAGTACTTC	CASRVRGSTFREQYF
TRBV23-1	.	TRBJ2-6	TRBD1	TGCGCCAGCAGTCCATCGGGACAGGGCAATACTGGGGCCAACGTCCTGACTTTC	CASSPSGQGNTGANVLTF
TRBV4-3	few	TRBJ2-1	.	TGCGCCAGCAGCCAAGCCGGGGCCCTATACAATGAGCAGTTCTTC	CASSQAGALYNEQFF
TRBV7-3	few	TRBJ2-7	TRBD1	TGTGCCAGCAGCCCCCCCCGGGACAGGCCCTATGAGCAGTACTTC	CASSPPRDRPYEQYF
TRBV6-2/TRBV6-3	.	TRBJ1-1	.	TGTGCCAGCAGTTACCCCTTGGGGGGGCCTGAAGCTTTCTTT	CASSYPLGGPEAFF
TRBV7-2	.	TRBJ2-3	.	TGTGCCAGCAGTAACGATGCAGATACGCAGTATTTT	CASSNDADTQYF
TRBV25-1	.	TRBJ2-2	.	TGTGCCAGCAGTGCCAAGAACACCGGGGAGCTGTTTTTT	CASSAKNTGELFF
TRBV5-6	.	TRBJ2-7	.	TGTGCCAGCGTGACATCGACGGGCCAGGGGGGCCAGCAGTACTTC	CASVTSTGQGGQQYF
TRBV27	.	TRBJ2-4	.	TGTGCCAGCAGTACGGGACTCGGCAACATTCAGTACTTC	CASSTGLGNIQYF
TRBV30	few	TRBJ2-2	.	TGTGCCTGGAGGACGGTCGGGGAGCTGTTTTTT	CAWRTVGELFF
TRBV3-1	.	TRBJ2-7	TRBD1	TGTGCCAGCAGCAGGTACGGGACAGATGCCTACGAGCAGTACTTC	CASSRYGTDAYEQYF
TRBV20-1	few	TRBJ2-3	.	TGCAGTGCTAGAGCCCCGGATACGCAGTATTTT	CSARAPDTQYF
TRBV7-2	many	TRBJ2-2	.	TGTGCCAGCAGCTTAAATGTGGCGGGGTGGGAGCTGTTTTTT	CASSLNVAGWELFF
TRBV7-7	few	TRBJ2-1	.	TGTGCCAGCAGCTTTGGTGGAACAGATGAGCAGTTCTTC	CASSFGGTDEQFF
TRBV12-3/TRBV12-4	many	TRBJ2-3	.	TGTGCCAGCAGTACCCGACAGGGACCTCGGGGGGATACGCAGTATTTT	CASSTRQGPRGDTQYF
TRBV7-8	many	TRBJ2-2	.	TGTGCCAGCAGCATCCAGGGAGGCACCGGGGAGCTGTTTTTT	CASSIQGGTGELFF